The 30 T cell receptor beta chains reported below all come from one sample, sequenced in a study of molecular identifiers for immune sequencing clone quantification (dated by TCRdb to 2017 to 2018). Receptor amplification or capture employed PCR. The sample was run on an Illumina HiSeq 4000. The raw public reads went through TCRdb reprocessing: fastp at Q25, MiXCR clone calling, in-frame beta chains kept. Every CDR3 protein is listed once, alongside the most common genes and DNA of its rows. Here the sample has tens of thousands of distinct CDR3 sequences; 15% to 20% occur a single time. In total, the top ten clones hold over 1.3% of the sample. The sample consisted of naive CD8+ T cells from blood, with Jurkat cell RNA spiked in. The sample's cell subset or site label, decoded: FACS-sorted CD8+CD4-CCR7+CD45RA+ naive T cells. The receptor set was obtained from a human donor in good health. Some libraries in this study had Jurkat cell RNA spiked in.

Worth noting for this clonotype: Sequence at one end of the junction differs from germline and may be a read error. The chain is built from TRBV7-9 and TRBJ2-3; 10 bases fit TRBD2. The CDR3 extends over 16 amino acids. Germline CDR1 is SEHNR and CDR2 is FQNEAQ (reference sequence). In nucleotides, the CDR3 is TGTGTCAGCAGCTTAGCGGGAGGACAGGAGTCAGATGCGCAGTATTTT. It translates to CVSSLAGGQESDAQYF.

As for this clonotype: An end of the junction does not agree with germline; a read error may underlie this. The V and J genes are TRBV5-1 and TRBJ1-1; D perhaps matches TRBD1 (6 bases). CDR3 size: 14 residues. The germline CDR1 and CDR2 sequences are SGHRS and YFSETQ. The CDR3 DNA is TGCGCCAGTATTCTTGACCCCGGGGACACTGAAGCCTTCTTT. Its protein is CASILDPGDTEAFF.

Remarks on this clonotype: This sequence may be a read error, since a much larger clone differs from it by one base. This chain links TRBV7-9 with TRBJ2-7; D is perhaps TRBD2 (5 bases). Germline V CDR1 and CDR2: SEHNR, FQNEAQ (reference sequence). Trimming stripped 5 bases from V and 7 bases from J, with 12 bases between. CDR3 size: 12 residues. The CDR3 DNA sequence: TGTGCCAGCAGCATGGCGGAGGAGGAGCAGTACTTC. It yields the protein CASSMAEEEQYF.

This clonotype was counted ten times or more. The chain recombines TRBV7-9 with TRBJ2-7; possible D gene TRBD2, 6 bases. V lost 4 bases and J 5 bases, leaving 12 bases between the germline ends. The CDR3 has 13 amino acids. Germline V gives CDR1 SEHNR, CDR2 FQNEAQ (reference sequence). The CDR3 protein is CASSWGGTDEQYF. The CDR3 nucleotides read TGTGCCAGCAGCTGGGGCGGGACTGACGAGCAGTACTTC.

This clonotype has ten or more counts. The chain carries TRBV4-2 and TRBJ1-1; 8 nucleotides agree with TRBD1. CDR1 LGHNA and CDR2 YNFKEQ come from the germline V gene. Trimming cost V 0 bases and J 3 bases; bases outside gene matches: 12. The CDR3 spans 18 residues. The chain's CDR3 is CASSQDVGQGGLDTEAFF. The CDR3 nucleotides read TGTGCCAGCAGCCAAGATGTCGGACAGGGTGGATTGGACACTGAAGCTTTCTTT.

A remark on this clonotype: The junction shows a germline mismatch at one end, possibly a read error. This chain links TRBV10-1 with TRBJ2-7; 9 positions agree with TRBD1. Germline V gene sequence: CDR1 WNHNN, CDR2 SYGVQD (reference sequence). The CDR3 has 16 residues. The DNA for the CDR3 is TGCGTCAGCAGTGGGAACACCGGGACAGGGAGCTACGAGCAGTACTTC. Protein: CVSSGNTGTGSYEQYF.

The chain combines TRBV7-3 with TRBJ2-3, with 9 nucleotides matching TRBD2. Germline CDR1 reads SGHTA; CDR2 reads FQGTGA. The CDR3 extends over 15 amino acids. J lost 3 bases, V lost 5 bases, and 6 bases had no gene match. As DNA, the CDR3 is TGTGCCAGCAGCCCAGTAGCGGGGGCAACAGATACGCAGTATTTT. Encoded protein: CASSPVAGATDTQYF.

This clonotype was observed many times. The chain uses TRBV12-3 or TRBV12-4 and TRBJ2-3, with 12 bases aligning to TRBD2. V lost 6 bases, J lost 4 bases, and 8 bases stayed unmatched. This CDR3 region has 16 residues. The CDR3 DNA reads TGTGCCAGCAGGATACCGACTAGCGGGAGTTCAGATACGCAGTATTTT. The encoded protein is CASRIPTSGSSDTQYF.

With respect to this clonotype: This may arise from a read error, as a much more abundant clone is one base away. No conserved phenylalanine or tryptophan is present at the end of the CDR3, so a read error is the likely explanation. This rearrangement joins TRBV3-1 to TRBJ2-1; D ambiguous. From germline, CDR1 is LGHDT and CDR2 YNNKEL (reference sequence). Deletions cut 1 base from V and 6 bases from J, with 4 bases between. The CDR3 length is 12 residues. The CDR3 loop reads CASSQVSNEQFL. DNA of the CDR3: TGTGCCAGCAGCCAAGTCAGCAATGAGCAGTTCCTC.

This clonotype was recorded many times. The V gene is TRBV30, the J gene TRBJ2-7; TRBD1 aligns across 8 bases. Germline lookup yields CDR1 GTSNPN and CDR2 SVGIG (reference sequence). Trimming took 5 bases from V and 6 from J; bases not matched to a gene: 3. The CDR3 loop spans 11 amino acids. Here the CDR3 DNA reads TGTGCCTGGGACAGGGGAGTCGAGCAGTACTTC. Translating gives CAWDRGVEQYF.

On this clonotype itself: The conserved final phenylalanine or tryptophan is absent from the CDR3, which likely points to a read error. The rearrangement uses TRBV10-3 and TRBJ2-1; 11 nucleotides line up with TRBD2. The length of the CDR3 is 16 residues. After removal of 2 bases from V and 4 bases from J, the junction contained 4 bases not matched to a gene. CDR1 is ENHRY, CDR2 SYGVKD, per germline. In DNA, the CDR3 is TGTGCCATCAGTGAGACTAGCGGGAGTAGATACAATGAGCAGTTCTCC. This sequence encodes CAISETSGSRYNEQFS.

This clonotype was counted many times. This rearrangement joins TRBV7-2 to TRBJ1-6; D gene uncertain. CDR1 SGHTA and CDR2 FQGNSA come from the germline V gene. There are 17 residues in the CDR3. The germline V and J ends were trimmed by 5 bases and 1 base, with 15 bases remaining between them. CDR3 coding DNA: TGTGCCAGCAGCCCCCGGGAAGATCGGTCCTATAATTCACCCCTCCACTTT. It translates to CASSPREDRSYNSPLHF.

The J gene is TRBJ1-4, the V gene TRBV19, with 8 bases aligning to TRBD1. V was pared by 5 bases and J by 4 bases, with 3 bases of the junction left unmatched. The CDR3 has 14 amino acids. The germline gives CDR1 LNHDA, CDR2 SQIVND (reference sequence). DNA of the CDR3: TGTGCCAGTAGTGAACAGGGGGTTAATGAAAAACTGTTTTTT. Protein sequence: CASSEQGVNEKLFF.

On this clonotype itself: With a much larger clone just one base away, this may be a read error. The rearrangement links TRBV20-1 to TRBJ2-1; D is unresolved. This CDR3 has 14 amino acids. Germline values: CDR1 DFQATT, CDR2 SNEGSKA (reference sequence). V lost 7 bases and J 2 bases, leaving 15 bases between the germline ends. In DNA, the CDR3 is TGCAGTGTGTCGACGGAGCGAGCCTACAATGAGCAGTTCTTC. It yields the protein CSVSTERAYNEQFF.

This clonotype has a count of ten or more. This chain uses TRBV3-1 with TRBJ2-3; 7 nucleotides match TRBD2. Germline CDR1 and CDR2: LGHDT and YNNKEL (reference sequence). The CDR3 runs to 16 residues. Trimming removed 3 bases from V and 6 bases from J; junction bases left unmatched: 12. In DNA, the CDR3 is TGTGCCAGCAGCCATGGCGCGGGAGATGGTTGGGATACGCAGTATTTT. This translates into CASSHGAGDGWDTQYF.

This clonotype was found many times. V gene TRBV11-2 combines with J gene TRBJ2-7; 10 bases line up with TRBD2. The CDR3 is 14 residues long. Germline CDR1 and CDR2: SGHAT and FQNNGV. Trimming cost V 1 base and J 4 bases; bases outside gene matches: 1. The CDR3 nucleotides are TGTGCCAGCAGCTTAGCTAGCGGGAGTTACGAGCAGTACTTC. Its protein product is CASSLASGSYEQYF.

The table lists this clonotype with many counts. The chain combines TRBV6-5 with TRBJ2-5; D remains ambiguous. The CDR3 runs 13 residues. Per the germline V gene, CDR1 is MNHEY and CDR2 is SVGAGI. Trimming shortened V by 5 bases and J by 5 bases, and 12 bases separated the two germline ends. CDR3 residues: CASSLESVETQYF. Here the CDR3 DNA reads TGTGCCAGCAGTCTCGAATCTGTGGAGACCCAGTACTTC.

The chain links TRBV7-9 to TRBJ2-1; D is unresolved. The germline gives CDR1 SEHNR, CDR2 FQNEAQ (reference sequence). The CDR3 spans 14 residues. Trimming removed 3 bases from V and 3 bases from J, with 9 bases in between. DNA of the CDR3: TGTGCCAGCAGCTTGGTCACGGACTACAATGAGCAGTTCTTC. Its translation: CASSLVTDYNEQFF.

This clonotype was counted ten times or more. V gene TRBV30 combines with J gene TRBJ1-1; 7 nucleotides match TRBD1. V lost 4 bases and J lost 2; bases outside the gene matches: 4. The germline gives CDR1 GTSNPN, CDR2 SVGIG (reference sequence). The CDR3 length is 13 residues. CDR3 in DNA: TGTGCCTGGACCCCAGGGGGAAACACTGAAGCTTTCTTT. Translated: CAWTPGGNTEAFF.

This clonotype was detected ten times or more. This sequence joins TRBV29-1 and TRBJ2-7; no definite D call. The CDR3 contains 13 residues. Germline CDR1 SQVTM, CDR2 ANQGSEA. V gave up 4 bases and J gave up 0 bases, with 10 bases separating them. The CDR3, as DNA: TGCAGCGTTGTCAGGCAGAACTCCTACGAGCAGTACTTC. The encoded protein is CSVVRQNSYEQYF.

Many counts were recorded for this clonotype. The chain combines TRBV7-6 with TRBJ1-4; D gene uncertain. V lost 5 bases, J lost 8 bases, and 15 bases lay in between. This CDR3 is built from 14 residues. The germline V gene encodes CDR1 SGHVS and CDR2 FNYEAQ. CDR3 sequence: CASSQRVTSEKLFF. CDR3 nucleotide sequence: TGTGCCAGCAGCCAAAGGGTTACGAGCGAAAAACTGTTTTTT.

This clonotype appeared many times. The CDR3 DNA reads TGTGCCAGCAGCTTAGTTTTTATTGGTGCGGGAGGACAAGAGACCCAGTACTTC. It yields the protein CASSLVFIGAGGQETQYF. The chain combines TRBV7-8 with TRBJ2-5; 8 bases are a match to TRBD2. The CDR3 covers 18 residues. Germline CDR1 SGHVS, CDR2 FQNEAQ. The ends lost 1 base at V and 2 bases at J; junction bases unmatched: 12.

CDR3 in amino acids: CASSEGGSSYNEQFF. The CDR3 nucleotides read TGTGCCAGCAGTGAGGGCGGTAGCTCCTACAATGAGCAGTTCTTC. The genes are TRBV2 and TRBJ2-1; D is unresolved. Germline lookup yields CDR1 SNHLY and CDR2 FYNNEI. V was cut by 3 bases and J by 0 bases, with 9 bases left in between. CDR3 length: 15 amino acids.

The CDR3 here is CASSFTVTDEQYF. The CDR3 DNA reads as TGTGCCAGCAGCTTTACAGTCACGGACGAGCAGTACTTC. The rearrangement uses TRBV7-8 and TRBJ2-7; no definite D call. The CDR3 is 13 residues long. Trimming shortened V by 3 bases and J by 5 bases, and 11 bases separated the two germline ends. Germline CDR1 reads SGHVS; CDR2 reads FQNEAQ.

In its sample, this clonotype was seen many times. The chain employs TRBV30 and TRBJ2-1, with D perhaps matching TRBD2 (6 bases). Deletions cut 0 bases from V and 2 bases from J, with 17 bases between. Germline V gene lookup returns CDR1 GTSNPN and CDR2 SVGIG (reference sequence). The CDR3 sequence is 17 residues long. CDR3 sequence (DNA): TGTGCCTGGAGTGTACGGTCTCTTGGCGGGGCCTACAATGAGCAGTTCTTC. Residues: CAWSVRSLGGAYNEQFF.

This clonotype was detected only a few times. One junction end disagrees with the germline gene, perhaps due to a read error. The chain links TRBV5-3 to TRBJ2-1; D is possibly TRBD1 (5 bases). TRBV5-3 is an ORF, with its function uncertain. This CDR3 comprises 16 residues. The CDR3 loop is CASSLTVLKNNKEQFF. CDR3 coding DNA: TGTGCCAGCAGCTTGACAGTACTGAAAAACAACAAGGAGCAGTTCTTC.

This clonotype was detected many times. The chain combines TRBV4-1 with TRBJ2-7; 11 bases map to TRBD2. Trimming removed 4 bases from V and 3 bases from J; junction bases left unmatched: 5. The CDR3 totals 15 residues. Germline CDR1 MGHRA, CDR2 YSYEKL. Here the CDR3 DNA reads TGCGCCAGCAGCCTACTAGCGGGAGTGGACTACGAGCAGTACTTC. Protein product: CASSLLAGVDYEQYF.

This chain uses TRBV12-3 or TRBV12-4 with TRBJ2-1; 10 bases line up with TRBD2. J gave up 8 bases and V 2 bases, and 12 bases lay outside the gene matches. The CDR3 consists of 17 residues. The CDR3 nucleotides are TGTGCCAGCAGTTTACAACTAGCGGGATGGGGGGGGGATGAGCAGTTCTTC. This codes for CASSLQLAGWGGDEQFF.

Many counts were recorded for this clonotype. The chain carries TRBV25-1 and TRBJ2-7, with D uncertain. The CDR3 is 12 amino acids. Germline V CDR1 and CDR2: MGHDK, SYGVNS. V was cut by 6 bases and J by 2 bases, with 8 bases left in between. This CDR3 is CASSGQAYEQYF. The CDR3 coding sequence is TGTGCCAGCAGCGGTCAGGCCTACGAGCAGTACTTC.

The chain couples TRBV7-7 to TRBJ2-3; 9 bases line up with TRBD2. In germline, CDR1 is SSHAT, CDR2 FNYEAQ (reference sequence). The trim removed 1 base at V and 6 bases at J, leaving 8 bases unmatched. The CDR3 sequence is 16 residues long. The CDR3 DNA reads TGTGCCAGCAGCTTAGGACCTAGCGGGATTGGGGATACGCAGTATTTT. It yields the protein CASSLGPSGIGDTQYF.